This T cell receptor beta chain was captured by sequencing in a study of blood T cells in healthy people across ages (dated by TCRdb to the mid-2010s). With respect to the entire study: In model experiments, roughly one uniquely barcoded TCR beta cDNA molecule per two T cells was captured by template switching. Age-related changes in TCR beta repertoire diversity were measured in the study by deep sequencing normalized with unique cDNA molecular identifiers. Donors were grouped into four age groups: young (average 16 years), middle-aged (39), aged (about 60) and long-lived (approximately 82). To avoid experimental bias, donors of different ages were randomly spread across the sequencing lanes. For two donors (one aged 18 to 30 and one aged 80 or older), the study analyzed two additional independent replicas of 1 million unique cDNA reads from the same blood draw.

The paper as a whole reports these results and caveats: The CMV infection status of donors was not known, potentially confounding age-related changes in expanded clonotypes. Since profiling was done on bulk unsorted PBMCs, naive and antigen-experienced compartments could not be conclusively compared. A strong correlation was found between observed TCR beta diversity and the percentage of naive T cells measured by flow cytometry. Estimates of total diversity based on one million sequenced T cells were regarded as lower bounds and as underestimates. Compared with the aged group, the long-lived group had more naive CD4+ T cells, fewer expanded clones and increased TCR diversity, a pattern suggesting age selection. Observed TCR beta diversity per million T cells fell roughly linearly with age, and a significant reduction was already apparent by age around 39.

A note on this clonotype: Its antigen is not yet known. No qualities accompany the bases; no much larger clone lies one base away.

The germline V gene (reference sequence) sets CDR1 to SEHNR and CDR2 to FQNEAQ. V ends up 5 bases short and J 5 bases short, with an unmatched junction base count of 14. The CDR3 spans 16 residues, from the cysteine through the phenylalanine. Left in the record is the CDR3 DNA by itself, 48 bases read in frame from the first base. The library came from 5' RACE. Data came from an Illumina HiSeq 2500. The second PCR ran for roughly 7 to 11 cycles and used a J-beta primer mix along with a sample-barcoded 5' primer. Each TCR beta cDNA molecule received a unique molecular identifier from a template-switch 5' adaptor carrying 12 random nucleotides. Each sample yielded at least 3 million CDR3-containing paired-end reads. All of the RNA was converted into first-strand cDNA using the Mint cDNA synthesis kit, with a TRBC-specific oligonucleotide serving as the primer. All cDNA was treated with uracil-DNA glycosylase and then went through a first 18-cycle PCR with the universal primers M1SS and BC2_uni_R. On the study's bioinformatics: Normalization of each sample was performed by random selection of 1 million high-quality reads, each carrying a distinct molecular identifier. Reads sharing molecular identifiers were discarded rather than binned into consensus sequences. MiTCR, with a Q25 quality threshold and the strictest error-elimination algorithm, was used for CDR3 identification, clonotype clustering and error correction. A nonparametric unseen species model with Euler transformation was used to estimate a lower bound on total TCR beta diversity. The public reads were reanalyzed by TCRdb: fastp trimming at Q25, MiXCR alignment, in-frame beta chains only. One record per CDR3 amino acid sequence lists the most common genes and DNA. TCRdb assigned the V and J calls; the authors' analysis was not used. The sample includes hundreds of thousands of distinct CDR3 sequences, with around 68% observed a single time. Clones ranked in the top ten supply around a quarter of the sample.

Donors were around 37 systemically healthy Caucasian individuals from Russia aged roughly 6 to 90 years. About 10 milliliters of peripheral blood were collected from each donor into EDTA-treated Vacutainer tubes. Ficoll-Paque density-gradient centrifugation was used to isolate PBMCs, with at least 6 million obtained per sample. Total RNA was extracted from PBMCs with Trizol reagent, with at least 5.5 micrograms obtained per sample. Naive CD45RAhigh/CD27high T cell percentages were measured by flow cytometry on a PBMC aliquot from every donor. The clonotype was recovered from a man aged 25 to 40 in good health. The material sequenced was blood. The rearrangement combines TRBV7-9 with TRBJ2-5, with 7 bases in between that match TRBD1. The DNA sequence is given as TGTGCCAGCAGCGCCGACAGGGTAACAGTCTGGGAGACCCAGTACTTC. Its translation reads: CASSADRVTVWETQYF.